A single count supports the clone carrying this T cell receptor (beta chain). The sample originates from a study of blood T cell repertoires in COVID-19. Study-level background: Samples taken during acute and convalescent COVID-19 were collected in the United States, Italy and Spain. PBMCs, B-cell-depleted T cells, or T cells were the source of the cDNA or gDNA that made up the material.

Per the original methods: Estimation of nucleated cell counts was performed using reference gene primer amplification. Sequencing used immunoSEQ multiplex PCR; TCRdb keeps in-frame clones, though not all of them. That table gives V, J and clone size, and the DNA gave D and trimming. The data hold about 19,000 clones, with approximately 85% observed a single time. Trimming took 6 bases from V and 1 from J, leaving 7 bases between them. Germline loops: CDR1 MNHEY, CDR2 SVGAGI. This CDR3 region has 13 residues. The chain joins TRBV6-5 to TRBJ1-3; D remains ambiguous. This receptor was identified in a man older than 75 with acute or convalescent COVID-19. The sample was peripheral blood. CDR3: CASSRDSGNTIYF. In nucleotides, the CDR3 is TGTGCCAGCAGCCGGGATTCTGGAAACACCATATATTTT.